The rows below give T cell receptor beta chains drawn from one sample of a study of Ad26.COV2.S vaccination and SARS-CoV-2 variants. Repertoires were generated with immunoSEQ multiplex PCR, while TCRdb's copy carries only in-frame clones and drops some. Here the sample spans 300,000 to 500,000 clones, 88% being singletons. Sequencing was performed on peripheral blood, taken in a trial of Ad26.COV2.S vaccine versus placebo. The receptors originated from a person aged 18 to 59 who received the Ad26.COV2.S COVID-19 vaccine or a placebo. CDR3s include the opening cysteine and the closing phenylalanine or tryptophan. A D gene is named only where the DNA matches it firmly. A clone size is listed for some rows: how often the clone was seen (once, few, many), or a class if it is expanded.

TRBJ2-3,TRBV29-1,NA,NA,TGCAGCGTTCAATCAGGGGGGTCCACAGATACGCAGTATTTT,CSVQSGGSTDTQYF
TRBJ1-1,TRBV18,TRBD1,NA,TGTGCCAGCTCACCACCGGTCGGGACAGGGAACACTGAAGCTTTCTTT,CASSPPVGTGNTEAFF
TRBJ1-1,TRBV6-1,NA,few,TGTGCCAGCAGTGAAGAGTACAGGGACACTGAAGCTTTCTTT,CASSEEYRDTEAFF
TRBJ2-1,TRBV18,NA,NA,TGTGCCAGCTCAGCCATGGGGGGATCCCTCAATGAGCAGTTCTTC,CASSAMGGSLNEQFF
TRBJ1-1,TRBV11-2,NA,NA,TGTGCCAGCAACGAAGGTCTCCGGACCTTCTTT,CASNEGLRTFF
TRBJ2-1,TRBV28,TRBD2,NA,TGTGCCAGCAGTTTAGGGACTAGCGGGTCTCAGTTCTTC,CASSLGTSGSQFF
TRBJ2-1,TRBV7-2,NA,NA,TGTGCCAGCAGCTTAGTCCGAAACAGGGTATCGGACAATGAGCAGTTCTTC,CASSLVRNRVSDNEQFF
TRBJ1-5,TRBV10-3,TRBD1,NA,TGTGCCATCAGTGACCAGACAGGGACCAATCAGCCCCAGCATTTT,CAISDQTGTNQPQHF
TRBJ2-1,TRBV2,TRBD1,NA,TGTGCCAGCACAACAGGGGCGGTCGGCAATGAGCAGTTCTTC,CASTTGAVGNEQFF
TRBJ2-7,TRBV11-1,NA,NA,TGTGCCAGCAGCCGCGTCAGGGGCCTTACCTCCTACGAGCAGTACTTC,CASSRVRGLTSYEQYF
TRBJ1-1,TRBV2,NA,once,TGTGCCAGCAGACGACGGAACACTGAAGCTTTCTTT,CASRRRNTEAFF